Listed here are 11 T cell receptor beta chains from one sample, sequenced in a study of naive and memory T cell subsets. Two oligonucleotides, mixed equimolar, formed the beta constant-region primer covering TRBC1 and TRBC2. Nested alpha and beta constant-region primers with the SP2 primer drove four PCR rounds on ligated cDNA. TCRdb re-derived calls from the UMI-ligation and nested PCR reads in MiXCR, one entry per CDR3 protein. The repertoire holds about 120,000 distinct CDR3 sequences, with 35% to 40% as singletons. Material for sequencing was central memory CD4+ T cells from blood. These receptors were taken from a human donor in good health.

This chain uses TRBV29-1 with TRBJ1-2, with D uncertain. The CDR3 has 12 residues. Trimming removed 2 bases at V and 8 bases at J, with 12 bases between. Germline assignment: CDR1 SQVTM and CDR2 ANQGSEA. The CDR3 nucleotides are TGCAGCGTTGAAAAAAGCGGAAAGGGCTACACCTTC. It encodes CSVEKSGKGYTF.

This chain connects TRBV12-3 or TRBV12-4 to TRBJ2-7, with D possibly TRBD2 on 6 matching bases. The ends were cut back, 3 bases at V and 2 bases at J, with 11 bases in the middle. The CDR3 contains 14 residues. The CDR3 region is CASSFTGSPYEQYF. The CDR3 DNA reads as TGTGCCAGCAGTTTTACCGGGAGTCCCTACGAGCAGTACTTC.

The V and J genes are TRBV5-4 and TRBJ2-5, with a weak D call TRBD1 (7 bases). The CDR3 has 13 amino acids. The ends were cut back, 2 bases at V and 9 bases at J, with 14 bases in the middle. Germline CDR1 is SGHNT and CDR2 is YYREEE (reference sequence). CDR3 sequence: CASSLPGGPPQYF. CDR3 in DNA: TGTGCCAGCAGCTTACCAGGGGGGCCGCCCCAGTACTTC.

This clonotype was seen many times. The chain is built from TRBV7-9 and TRBJ2-6; the match to TRBD1 covers 8 bases. The CDR3 loop spans 17 amino acids. Germline CDR1 SEHNR, CDR2 FQNEAQ (reference sequence). Germline trimming cut 3 bases from V and 0 bases from J; bases unmatched to any gene: 4. Here the CDR3 reads CASSFGQGNSGANVLTF. CDR3 nucleotide sequence: TGTGCCAGCAGCTTCGGACAGGGAAACTCTGGGGCCAACGTCCTGACTTTC.

The chain joins TRBV15 to TRBJ2-3; a weak D match, TRBD1 (6 bases). The CDR3 has 17 residues. V dropped 1 base and J dropped 6 bases, with 20 bases sitting between them. Germline V gives CDR1 LNHNV, CDR2 YYDKDF (reference sequence). The DNA for the CDR3 is TGTGCCACCAGCAGAGGAAGGGACAAACTATTTGAGGATACGCAGTATTTT. Translating it yields CATSRGRDKLFEDTQYF.

V and J are TRBV3-1 and TRBJ1-5; maybe TRBD1 (5 bases). The V end was cut by 4 bases, the J end by 7 bases, with 11 bases between. The length of the CDR3 is 13 residues. From germline, CDR1 is LGHDT and CDR2 YNNKEL (reference sequence). The CDR3 nucleotides are TGTGCCAGCAGCCGCAGGGTCAGGCAGCCCCAGCATTTT. It codes for CASSRRVRQPQHF.

The J gene is TRBJ2-5, the V gene TRBV29-1; D is unresolved. Trimming took off 7 bases at V and 5 bases at J, with 11 bases between the two ends. The germline V gene has CDR1 SQVTM and CDR2 ANQGSEA. This CDR3 comprises 11 residues. In nucleotides, the CDR3 is TGCAGCGCCCGGCTCACCGAGACCCAGTACTTC. It encodes CSARLTETQYF.

The chain is built from TRBV6-5 and TRBJ1-2; possible D gene TRBD1, 5 bases. Germline V CDR1 and CDR2: MNHEY, SVGAGI. Trimming took off 6 bases at V and 8 bases at J, with 13 bases between the two ends. This CDR3 spans 12 amino acids. Here the CDR3 reads CASRGTGGGYTF. The CDR3 DNA sequence: TGTGCCAGCAGGGGAACGGGGGGAGGCTACACCTTC.

CDR3 bases: TGTGCCAGCAGCTTGGGTGCGGTGGATTCACCCCTCCACTTT. Translation gives CASSLGAVDSPLHF. This rearrangement joins TRBV5-6 to TRBJ1-6, with D unclear. The CDR3 is 14 residues long. Trimming cost V 0 bases and J 8 bases, with 9 bases left between them. Germline V gives CDR1 SGHDT, CDR2 YYEEEE.

The rearrangement links TRBV11-1 to TRBJ2-5, with 12 nucleotides matching TRBD2. This CDR3 comprises 15 residues. The germline gives CDR1 SGHAT, CDR2 FQDESV (reference sequence). V gave up 4 bases and J gave up 5 bases; unmatched junction bases: 5. CDR3 coding DNA: TGTGCCAGCAGCTGGGGACTAGCGGGTGGCGAGACCCAGTACTTC. Its protein product is CASSWGLAGGETQYF.

This clonotype was seen repeatedly, ten times or more. The V and J genes are TRBV28 and TRBJ1-4, with TRBD1 as a possible D gene (5 bases). The CDR3 contains 13 residues. Germline CDR1 is MDHEN and CDR2 is SYDVKM. V gave up 3 bases and J gave up 5 bases, with 7 bases separating them. CDR3 nucleotides: TGTGCCAGCAGTTTCTGGGGGAATGAAAAACTGTTTTTT. It codes for CASSFWGNEKLFF.